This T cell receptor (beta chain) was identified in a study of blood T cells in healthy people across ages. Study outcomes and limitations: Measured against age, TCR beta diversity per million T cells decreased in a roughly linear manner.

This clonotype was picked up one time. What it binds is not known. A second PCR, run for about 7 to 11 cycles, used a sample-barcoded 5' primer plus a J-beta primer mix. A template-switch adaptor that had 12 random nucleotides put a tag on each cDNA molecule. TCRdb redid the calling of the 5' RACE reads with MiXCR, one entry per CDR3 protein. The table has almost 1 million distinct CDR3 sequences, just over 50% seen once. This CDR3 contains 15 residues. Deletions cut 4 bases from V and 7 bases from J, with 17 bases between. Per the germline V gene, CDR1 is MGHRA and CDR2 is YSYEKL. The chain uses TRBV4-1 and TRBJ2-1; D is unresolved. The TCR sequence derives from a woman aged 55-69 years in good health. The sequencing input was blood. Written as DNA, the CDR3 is TGCGCCAGCAGCCTCACGATTATCGGGTGGAATGAGCAGTTCTTC. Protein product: CASSLTIIGWNEQFF.